This T cell receptor (beta chain) was found in a study of response to subunit inactivated influenza vaccine. Via MiXCR, TCRdb re-called the RT-PCR reads, giving one row per CDR3 protein. The sample holds some 540,000 distinct CDR3 sequences, around 21% seen once. The CDR3 consists of 16 residues. The germline V and J ends were trimmed by 5 bases and 0 bases, with 15 bases remaining between them. The V gene's germline CDR1 is SGHTA and CDR2 FQGTGA. In its sample, this clonotype was seen many times. These sequences were also reported in another study, on T cells expressing NK-cell markers. From that paper: TCR beta cDNA was made by 5'RACE template switching with UMIs.

The sequenced sample was CD4+ T cells sorted from PBMCs, obtained 12 days after vaccination. The V gene is TRBV7-3, the J gene TRBJ2-3, with D unclear. The TCR was taken from a man between 50 and 59 years old who received an inactivated influenza vaccine. In nucleotides, the CDR3 is TGTGCCAGCAGCCCAAGGCGTACTACTAGCACAGATACGCAGTATTTT. It is translated as CASSPRRTTSTDTQYF.